The next 20 T cell receptor beta chains were all read from a single sample in a study of shared clonotypes between healthy human individuals. Positive CCR7 selection of CD45RO-negative cells yielded the naive CD8 cells, and terminally differentiated effector memory CD45RA+ cells were excluded. Measured with immunoSEQ multiplex PCR; TCRdb has only the in-frame clones, and not every one. Among approximately 720,000 clones listed, about 91% were seen once. The sample consisted of naive CD8+ T cells sorted from blood. The receptors come from a man younger than 45 in good health.

This chain joins TRBV9 and TRBJ2-1; D remains ambiguous. V lost 3 bases and J lost 4, with 5 bases in between. The CDR3 is 12 residues long. CDR1 is SGDLS, CDR2 YYNGEE, per germline. Here the CDR3 DNA reads TGTGCCAGCAGCGCTTATTACAATGAGCAGTTCTTC. This translates into CASSAYYNEQFF.

As DNA, the CDR3 is TGTGCCAGCAGTTTTCGAGGATACACCGGGGAGCTGTTTTTT. Translation gives CASSFRGYTGELFF. The chain employs TRBV28 and TRBJ2-2; D is undetermined. In germline, CDR1 is MDHEN, CDR2 SYDVKM. The CDR3 consists of 14 residues. The V end was cut by 3 bases, the J end by 3 bases, with 8 bases between. The full variable domain, in which reference TRBV28 and TRBJ2-2 provide the parts outside the CDR3, is DVKVTQSSRYLVKRTGEKVFLECVQDMDHENMFWYRQDPGLGLRLIYFSYDVKMKEKGDIPEGYSVSREKKERFSLILESASTNQTSMYLCASSFRGYTGELFFGEGSRLTVL.

Only one count was recorded for this clone. The chain employs TRBV10-1 and TRBJ2-1; D is uncertain. The CDR3 is 11 amino acids. V gave up 2 bases and J gave up 6 bases, with 2 bases separating them. Germline CDR1 and CDR2: WNHNN and SYGVQD (reference sequence). CDR3 sequence reads: CASSEVNEQFF. In nucleotides, the CDR3 is TGCGCCAGCAGTGAGGTCAATGAGCAGTTCTTC.

Turning to this clone: Different DNA sequences within this sample yield the same CDR3. This rearrangement joins TRBV7-9 to TRBJ2-1, with D uncertain. Trimming removed 3 bases from V and 9 bases from J, with 3 bases in between. The CDR3 extends over 10 amino acids. CDR1 SEHNR and CDR2 FQNEAQ come from the germline V gene (reference sequence). CDR3 loop: CASSFSEQFF. The CDR3 bases are TGTGCCAGCAGCTTCTCTGAGCAGTTCTTC.

The V call is TRBV11-2, the J call TRBJ2-7; 10 nucleotides match TRBD1. The V gene end was trimmed by 1 base and the J gene end by 3 bases; junction bases not matched to a gene: 9. CDR3 length equals 17 residues. CDR1 is SGHAT, CDR2 FQNNGV, per germline. This CDR3 is CASSLGRRDRGGYEQYF. CDR3 DNA sequence: TGTGCCAGCAGCTTAGGGCGTAGGGACAGGGGTGGCTACGAGCAGTACTTC.

V and J are TRBV5-1 and TRBJ2-1, with TRBD2 matching over 9 bases. The V segment lost 0 bases and the J segment 8 bases; nucleotides outside the gene matches: 6. There are 15 residues in the CDR3. The germline CDR1 and CDR2 sequences are SGHRS and YFSETQ. Written as DNA, the CDR3 is TGCGCCAGCAGCTTGGAGATAGCGGGAGAGGATGAGCAGTTCTTC. Encoded protein: CASSLEIAGEDEQFF.

The chain uses TRBV7-9 and TRBJ2-5, with D possibly TRBD1 on 5 matching bases. The ends were cut back, 2 bases at V and 1 base at J, with 17 bases in the middle. This CDR3 contains 17 residues. The germline V gene encodes CDR1 SEHNR and CDR2 FQNEAQ (reference sequence). The CDR3 region is CASSLRGLGALQETQYF. Here the CDR3 DNA reads TGTGCCAGCAGCTTAAGGGGCTTAGGAGCCCTCCAAGAGACCCAGTACTTC.

This chain connects TRBV7-9 to TRBJ1-2, with D hard to call. The CDR3 has 15 amino acids. The V end lost 3 bases, the J end lost 1 base, and 12 bases lay between the germline ends. CDR1 and CDR2 (germline): SEHNR, FQNEAQ (reference sequence). CDR3 in DNA: TGTGCCAGCAGCTTTTTAGGCAGAGATAACTATGGCTACACCTTC. It translates to CASSFLGRDNYGYTF.

This clone was picked up one time. V and J are TRBV4-1 and TRBJ1-5, with a possible D match to TRBD1 (5 bases). V lost 4 bases and J lost 6, with 13 bases in between. Germline V gene sequence: CDR1 MGHRA, CDR2 YSYEKL. This CDR3 region has 14 residues. The DNA for the CDR3 is TGCGCCAGCAGCCCTGCAGGGCCGAGTCAGCCCCAGCATTTT. It yields the protein CASSPAGPSQPQHF.

The chain employs TRBV7-9 and TRBJ2-1, with no clear D. V lost 5 bases to trimming and J lost 6 bases, with 8 bases between them. Germline V lookup: CDR1 SEHNR, CDR2 FQNEAQ (reference sequence). The CDR3 covers 12 residues. Here the CDR3 reads CASSTDVNEQFF. CDR3 DNA: TGTGCCAGCAGCACCGACGTCAATGAGCAGTTCTTC.

V and J are TRBV4-3 and TRBJ2-3; TRBD2 matches at 10 bases. CDR1 LGHNA and CDR2 YSLEER come from the germline V gene. There are 17 residues in the CDR3. The V gene end was trimmed by 0 bases and the J gene end by 4 bases; junction bases not matched to a gene: 7. The CDR3 protein is CASSQDWASGSADTQYF. CDR3 DNA: TGCGCCAGCAGCCAAGATTGGGCTAGCGGGAGTGCAGATACGCAGTATTTT.

The chain uses TRBV27 and TRBJ2-1; 7 bases line up with TRBD2. CDR1 and CDR2 (germline): MNHEY, SMNVEV (reference sequence). The CDR3 has 14 amino acids. The V gene end was trimmed by 7 bases and the J gene end by 0 bases; junction bases not matched to a gene: 3. The CDR3 reads CASIGLGSYNEQFF. CDR3 nucleotide sequence: TGTGCCAGCATAGGACTAGGCTCCTACAATGAGCAGTTCTTC.

This clone has just one count. The gene calls are TRBV7-8 and TRBJ1-5, with no clear D. This CDR3 contains 15 residues. The ends were cut back, 2 bases at V and 2 bases at J, with 10 bases in the middle. Germline values: CDR1 SGHVS, CDR2 FQNEAQ. Written as DNA, the CDR3 is TGTGCCAGCAGCTTACTGGGAGGTGGCAATCAGCCCCAGCATTTT. This gives the protein CASSLLGGGNQPQHF.

This chain links TRBV19 with TRBJ2-1; no firm D call. This CDR3 is 13 amino acids long. Germline CDR1 LNHDA, CDR2 SQIVND (reference sequence). Deletions cut 5 bases from V and 4 bases from J, with 9 bases between. The CDR3 coding sequence is TGTGCCAGTAGTTCTGGGCTTTACAATGAGCAGTTCTTC. This encodes CASSSGLYNEQFF.

This chain uses TRBV9 with TRBJ2-7; no reliable D call. The V and J ends lost 2 bases and 2 bases respectively, with 8 bases between them. Germline CDR1 SGDLS, CDR2 YYNGEE. The CDR3 spans 13 residues. DNA of the CDR3: TGTGCCAGCAGCGTTGGGGTCGCCTACGAGCAGTACTTC. It translates to CASSVGVAYEQYF.

This chain uses TRBV5-4 with TRBJ2-7; 11 bases map to TRBD2. Trimming at V came to 6 bases and at J to 0 bases, leaving 11 bases not matched to a gene. The germline CDR1 and CDR2 sequences are SGHNT and YYREEE (reference sequence). CDR3 size: 17 residues. In DNA, the CDR3 is TGTGCCAGCACCCAGGGGCTAGCGGGAGGAAGCTCCTACGAGCAGTACTTC. It yields the protein CASTQGLAGGSSYEQYF.

V and J are TRBV14 and TRBJ2-6; 9 nucleotides line up with TRBD2. This CDR3 is 18 amino acids long. Germline V gene lookup returns CDR1 SGHDN and CDR2 FVKESK. Trimming removed 0 bases from V and 0 bases from J; junction bases left unmatched: 3. CDR3 nucleotide sequence: TGTGCCAGCAGCCAAGATAGCGGGAGTTTCTCTGGGGCCAACGTCCTGACTTTC. Its protein product is CASSQDSGSFSGANVLTF.

The V and J genes are TRBV19 and TRBJ2-1, with 9 bases lining up with TRBD1. This CDR3 region has 14 residues. With V trimmed by 5 bases and J by 9 bases, 8 bases remained unmatched. Germline V lookup: CDR1 LNHDA, CDR2 SQIVND (reference sequence). Here the CDR3 reads CASSSGQGGIEQFF. As DNA, the CDR3 is TGTGCCAGTAGTTCGGGACAGGGAGGAATTGAGCAGTTCTTC.

In its sample, this clone was seen once. The junction does not match germline at one end; this may be a read error. The V call is TRBV6-1, the J call TRBJ2-4; maybe TRBD1 (6 bases). Per the germline V gene, CDR1 is MNHNS and CDR2 is SASEGT. CDR3 length: 16 amino acids. CDR3 region: CASSEDRILAKNIQYF. CDR3 bases: TGTGCCAGCAGCGAAGACAGGATTTTAGCCAAAAACATTCAGTACTTC.

This chain's CDR3 is CASSLPTGAQRTYEQYF. The CDR3 DNA reads TGTGCCAGCAGCCTTCCCACAGGGGCTCAACGGACCTACGAGCAGTACTTC. The rearrangement uses TRBV7-2 and TRBJ2-7, with TRBD1 identical over 7 bases. V lost 5 bases to trimming and J lost 2 bases; unmatched junction nucleotides: 15. The CDR3 length is 17 residues. Looked up from germline, CDR1 is SGHTA and CDR2 is FQGNSA.